The 15 T cell receptor beta chains listed next were all sequenced from one sample in a study of Ad26.COV2.S vaccination and SARS-CoV-2 variants (dated by TCRdb to 2020 to 2022). The library relied on the immunoSEQ multiplex PCR assay. TCRdb limited this immuneACCESS table to in-frame rearrangements with V and J called. A share of clones is missing; checked studies link under half to unresolved V genes, and the rest is unexplained. The sample data list some 350,000 clones, and around 92% of these were observed just once. Under 4% of the sample comes from the top ten. Read against the paper, the sample's time point label means: individuals recovered from natural SARS-CoV-2 infection. The source was peripheral blood, collected after recovery from COVID-19. Source of these receptors: a human donor who had recovered from COVID-19.

The gene calls are TRBV6-5 and TRBJ2-7; D is undetermined. The CDR3 loop spans 12 amino acids. Trimming left V 7 bases short and J 2 bases short, with 9 bases between. CDR1 and CDR2 (germline): MNHEY, SVGAGI. The CDR3 loop is CASNSATYEQYF. DNA for the CDR3: TGTGCCAGCAACAGCGCTACCTACGAGCAGTACTTC.

This rearrangement joins TRBV7-9 to TRBJ1-6; no firm D call. Germline CDR1 SEHNR, CDR2 FQNEAQ (reference sequence). V gave up 1 base and J gave up 4 bases, with 5 bases separating them. The CDR3 totals 14 residues. The CDR3 DNA reads TGTGCCAGCAGCTTAGTACAGTATAATTCACCCCTCCACTTT. Translating gives CASSLVQYNSPLHF.

The chain carries TRBV7-2 and TRBJ1-5; D is ambiguous. V was shortened by 1 base and J by 0 bases, with 7 bases between the two germline ends. The CDR3 consists of 15 residues. From germline, CDR1 is SGHTA and CDR2 FQGNSA. In DNA form, the CDR3 reads TGTGCCAGCAGCTTAGGTGGGGATAGCAATCAGCCCCAGCATTTT. This translates into CASSLGGDSNQPQHF.

V is TRBV18 and J is TRBJ2-6; D is perhaps TRBD1 or TRBD2 (5 bases each). CDR1 and CDR2 (germline): KGHSH, LQKENI. The ends were cut back, 6 bases at V and 0 bases at J, with 21 bases in the middle. The CDR3 spans 19 residues. CDR3 sequence: CASSTLSGRGTSGANVLTF. The CDR3 DNA sequence: TGTGCCAGCTCCACCCTATCGGGACGAGGGACCTCTGGGGCCAACGTCCTGACTTTC.

The genes are TRBV9 and TRBJ2-2; D uncertain. Germline V CDR1 and CDR2: SGDLS, YYNGEE. With 2 bases removed from V and 3 bases from J, the gap between germline ends came to 5 bases. CDR3 length: 13 amino acids. The CDR3 bases are TGTGCCAGCAGCGTCCCTGACACCGGGGAGCTGTTTTTT. Translating gives CASSVPDTGELFF.

This clone showed up just once. This chain joins TRBV7-4 and TRBJ1-4; D remains unclear. Trimming took off 7 bases at V and 0 bases at J, with 12 bases between the two ends. CDR1 and CDR2 (germline): SGHVT, SQSDAQ. The CDR3 sequence is 15 residues long. CDR3 sequence (DNA): TGTGCCAGCACACGCAGACATCCAACTAATGAAAAACTGTTTTTT. Translating gives CASTRRHPTNEKLFF.

This chain uses TRBV6-1 with TRBJ1-5; D is ambiguous. The CDR3 consists of 13 residues. Germline CDR1 and CDR2: MNHNS and SASEGT. The V end lost 3 bases, the J end lost 6 bases, and 9 bases lay between the germline ends. The CDR3 reads CASSEVDTQPQHF. In DNA, the CDR3 is TGTGCCAGCAGTGAGGTTGACACTCAGCCCCAGCATTTT.

V gene TRBV7-2 combines with J gene TRBJ2-2, with D possibly matching TRBD2 (7 bases). The CDR3 covers 15 residues. Germline CDR1 and CDR2: SGHTA and FQGNSA. V gave up 3 bases and J gave up 7 bases, with 15 bases separating them. This CDR3 is CASSFGQPGGGELFF. DNA of the CDR3: TGTGCCAGCAGCTTTGGACAGCCGGGGGGCGGGGAGCTGTTTTTT.

The chain employs TRBV6-5 and TRBJ1-2; D might be TRBD1 (6 bases). V shed 4 bases and J shed 7 bases, with 19 bases lying between them. CDR3 length: 15 amino acids. Germline assignment: CDR1 MNHEY and CDR2 SVGAGI. CDR3 in DNA: TGTGCCAGCAGTTCGCTTATACAGGGCACGGGTGGCTACACCTTC. Amino acids: CASSSLIQGTGGYTF.

The genes are TRBV10-3 and TRBJ2-7; TRBD2 aligns across 15 bases. The germline gives CDR1 ENHRY, CDR2 SYGVKD. Trimming cost V 4 bases and J 0 bases; bases outside gene matches: 7. CDR3 size: 18 residues. The CDR3 protein is CAISGTGTSGGLSYEQYF. The CDR3 DNA follows: TGTGCCATCAGTGGAACAGGGACTAGCGGGGGGCTCTCCTACGAGCAGTACTTC.

V and J are TRBV4-2 and TRBJ1-1; a weak D match, TRBD1 (6 bases). Germline CDR1 reads LGHNA; CDR2 reads YNFKEQ. The germline V and J ends were trimmed by 0 bases and 4 bases, with 12 bases remaining between them. This CDR3 spans 15 amino acids. As DNA, the CDR3 is TGTGCCAGCAGCCAAGATAAGGGGGGGCCCACTGAAGCTTTCTTT. Translated, it gives CASSQDKGGPTEAFF.

The genes are TRBV6-4 and TRBJ1-1; TRBD1 aligns across 7 bases. J lost 2 bases, V lost 6 bases, and 6 bases had no gene match. Germline-derived CDR1 and CDR2 are MRHNA and SNTAGT. The CDR3 covers 14 residues. CDR3 sequence: CASSAGDSNTEAFF. The CDR3 coding sequence is TGTGCCAGCAGCGCTGGGGACAGTAACACTGAAGCTTTCTTT.

The genes are TRBV6-1 and TRBJ1-4; 7 bases align to TRBD1. The CDR3 contains 16 residues. The ends lost 2 bases at V and 7 bases at J; junction bases unmatched: 10. Germline CDR1 MNHNS, CDR2 SASEGT. CDR3 sequence reads: CASSELARDRREKLFF. The CDR3 coding sequence is TGTGCCAGCAGTGAATTAGCGCGGGACAGACGTGAAAAACTGTTTTTT.

The V and J genes are TRBV11-2 and TRBJ1-2; D gene ambiguous. The CDR3 is 13 amino acids. The V gene's germline CDR1 is SGHAT and CDR2 FQNNGV. The V end lost 8 bases, the J end lost 7 bases, and 17 bases lay between the germline ends. The DNA of the CDR3 is TGTGCCAGCGGGTCGGTCGTGTTGTCTGGCTACACCTTC. Its protein product is CASGSVVLSGYTF.

This chain uses TRBV9 with TRBJ1-2; D gene unclear. Deletions cut 3 bases from V and 5 bases from J, with 11 bases between. Germline V gene data show CDR1 as SGDLS and CDR2 as YYNGEE. CDR3 length equals 13 residues. For the CDR3, the DNA is TGTGCCAGCAGCGCCCTTACTGGGTATGGCTACACCTTC. It encodes CASSALTGYGYTF.